This entry describes one T cell receptor beta chain. Its antigen is undetermined. The data were taken from a study of T cell responses to AZD1222 COVID-19 vaccine. Looking at the study overall: Second-dose groups at about 4 or about 12 weeks were pooled. Study outcomes and limitations: Most donors were white British and more were female, and clonal diversity was possibly underestimated. Close to half of spike-specific TCRs reportedly recognize unmutated variant regions. Repertoire collection took place solely once the T cell response had peaked.

The assay was immunoSEQ multiplex PCR, and TCRdb's table has in-frame clones only and misses some. The table lists approximately 100,000 clones, approximately 87% of them singletons. The CDR3 is 14 residues long. V shed 5 bases and J 10 bases; nucleotides not matched to a gene: 10. Per germline, CDR1 SGHTA and CDR2 FQGTGA. The clonotype was recovered from an adult in good health. This chain uses TRBV7-3 with TRBJ2-1; 8 bases agree with TRBD2. Material: peripheral blood, obtained on day 0 of AZD1222 vaccination. The chain's CDR3 is CASSELAVLGEQFF. The CDR3 bases are TGTGCCAGCAGCGAACTAGCGGTACTAGGGGAGCAGTTCTTC.